A single sample gave rise to the 28 T cell receptor beta chains below, sequenced in a study of radiotherapy plus CTLA-4 blockade in lung cancer. Generated by immunoSEQ multiplex PCR, the TCRdb table keeps only in-frame clones and is missing some. The repertoire consists of fewer than 65,000 clones, with approximately 82% occurring once and the leading ten covering 5% to 7.5%. The starting material was peripheral blood, obtained from a patient treated with radiotherapy plus ipilimumab. The receptors derive from a human donor with non-small cell lung cancer whose response to radiotherapy plus ipilimumab could not be evaluated.

The chain carries TRBV4-1 and TRBJ2-1, with 8 bases fitting TRBD2. V was clipped by 5 bases and J by 0 bases; unmatched bases: 24. The germline gives CDR1 MGHRA, CDR2 YSYEKL. The CDR3 totals 22 residues. The CDR3 region is CASSEKGTGTRKGLASYNEQFF. The CDR3 nucleotides read TGCGCCAGCAGCGAGAAGGGGACGGGGACTAGGAAGGGCCTAGCCTCCTACAATGAGCAGTTCTTC.

The chain joins TRBV14 to TRBJ2-5, with TRBD1 matching 9 bases. V shed 6 bases, J shed 1 base, and the junction held 24 bases outside the gene matches. The CDR3 has 21 amino acids. Per the germline V gene, CDR1 is SGHDN and CDR2 is FVKESK. The CDR3, as DNA: TGTGCCAGCAGTGAGGACCGGGACAGGGTCCTATGGGCATCCTTCCAAGAGACCCAGTACTTC. Translated: CASSEDRDRVLWASFQETQYF.

The CDR3 sequence: CASSLRGTTRYNEQFF. The DNA of the CDR3 is TGTGCCAGCAGCTTACGGGGGACTACCAGATACAATGAGCAGTTCTTC. The chain uses TRBV7-9 and TRBJ2-1, with TRBD2 matching over 7 bases. Per the germline V gene, CDR1 is SEHNR and CDR2 is FQNEAQ (reference sequence). CDR3 length: 16 amino acids. V was clipped by 2 bases and J by 4 bases; unmatched bases: 8.

This clone was detected once. The rearrangement joins TRBV19 to TRBJ1-2; D is possibly TRBD1 (5 bases). CDR1 and CDR2 (germline): LNHDA, SQIVND (reference sequence). Trimming pared 6 bases from V and 7 bases from J, leaving 18 bases between. The CDR3 is made up of 14 amino acids. The CDR3, as DNA: TGTGCCAGTAGCTCTGGACACAGCCTCGCTGGCTACACCTTC. Its translation is CASSSGHSLAGYTF.

This clone was counted only a few times. The CDR3 region is CASSVREKGSEAFF. CDR3 bases: TGTGCCAGCAGTGTGCGGGAGAAGGGGTCTGAAGCTTTCTTT. The chain links TRBV6-6 to TRBJ1-1, with D tentatively TRBD1 (5 bases). V lost 5 bases and J lost 6, with 16 bases in between. The CDR3 has 14 amino acids. Looked up from germline, CDR1 is MNHNY and CDR2 is SVGAGI (reference sequence).

The CDR3 loop is CASSVGGTEGYEQYF. CDR3 DNA: TGTGCCAGCAGCGTGGGGGGGACTGAGGGATACGAGCAGTACTTC. V gene TRBV9 combines with J gene TRBJ2-7; 7 bases line up with TRBD2. This CDR3 is 15 amino acids long. Germline-derived CDR1 and CDR2 are SGDLS and YYNGEE. The trim removed 2 bases at V and 4 bases at J, leaving 9 bases unmatched.

The chain recombines TRBV19 with TRBJ2-1; 7 bases line up with TRBD1. The trim removed 9 bases at V and 1 base at J, leaving 9 bases unmatched. This CDR3 contains 15 residues. CDR1 and CDR2 from the germline V gene are LNHDA and SQIVND (reference sequence). The CDR3 region has the DNA TGTGCCAGCTGCACAACAGGGGAGTCCTACAATGAGCAGTTCTTC. Translating it yields CASCTTGESYNEQFF.

The CDR3 is CASSLGQANSNQPQHF. The CDR3 DNA follows: TGTGCCAGCAGCTTAGGTCAGGCTAATAGCAATCAGCCCCAGCATTTT. The rearrangement uses TRBV7-2 and TRBJ1-5; D unresolved. With 1 base removed from V and 0 bases from J, the gap between germline ends came to 10 bases. The CDR3 loop spans 16 amino acids. Germline CDR1 SGHTA, CDR2 FQGNSA.

The gene calls are TRBV5-4 and TRBJ1-1, with 7 bases lining up with TRBD1. This CDR3 is 15 amino acids long. V lost 1 base and J lost 3; bases outside the gene matches: 6. The germline gives CDR1 SGHNT, CDR2 YYREEE (reference sequence). This CDR3 is CASSLPDRADTEAFF. The CDR3 nucleotides are TGTGCCAGCAGCTTGCCCGACAGGGCGGACACTGAAGCTTTCTTT. The full variable domain, its missing parts supplied by reference TRBV5-4 and TRBJ1-1, is ETGVTQSPTHLIKTRGQQVTLRCSSQSGHNTVSWYQQALGQGPQFIFQYYREEENGRGNFPPRFSGLQFPNYSSELNVNALELDDSALYLCASSLPDRADTEAFFGQGTRLTVV.

This clone showed up just a few times. The gene calls are TRBV4-3 and TRBJ2-7, with 11 positions matching TRBD2. The germline gives CDR1 LGHNA, CDR2 YSLEER. There are 15 residues in the CDR3. The J segment lost 1 base and the V segment lost 3 bases, leaving 2 bases of the junction unmatched. CDR3 sequence reads: CASSQGLAVSYEQYF. CDR3 coding DNA: TGCGCCAGCAGCCAGGGACTAGCGGTATCCTACGAGCAGTACTTC.

The V and J genes are TRBV7-2 and TRBJ2-7; the match to TRBD1 covers 7 bases. Germline V gene lookup returns CDR1 SGHTA and CDR2 FQGNSA. The CDR3 totals 14 residues. V shed 5 bases and J 3 bases; nucleotides not matched to a gene: 7. The CDR3 bases are TGTGCCAGCAGCCCCACGGCAGGGGGCTACGAGCAGTACTTC. This encodes CASSPTAGGYEQYF.

This rearrangement joins TRBV28 to TRBJ2-3; no firm D call. V was pared by 2 bases and J by 0 bases, with 9 bases between. Germline values: CDR1 MDHEN, CDR2 SYDVKM. This CDR3 spans 15 amino acids. For the CDR3, the DNA is TGTGCCAGCAGTTTACAGGTCGCGAGCACAGATACGCAGTATTTT. Amino acid sequence: CASSLQVASTDTQYF.

The chain links TRBV4-3 to TRBJ2-2; no reliable D call. Germline V gene sequence: CDR1 LGHNA, CDR2 YSLEER. The CDR3 has 16 residues. Trimming cost V 1 base and J 1 base, with 10 bases left between them. The CDR3 sequence is CASSQAMSVNTGELFF. The DNA for the CDR3 is TGCGCCAGCAGCCAAGCTATGTCGGTGAACACCGGGGAGCTGTTTTTT.

CDR3 DNA: TGCGCCAGCAGCTTAACCGCGGGGGCGGGCTCCTACGAGCAGTACTTC. It translates to CASSLTAGAGSYEQYF. The chain has TRBV5-1 and TRBJ2-7; tentative D call: TRBD2 (7 bases). Germline CDR1 and CDR2: SGHRS and YFSETQ. V was shortened by 2 bases and J by 0 bases, with 15 bases between the two germline ends. The CDR3 covers 16 residues.

The chain recombines TRBV19 with TRBJ1-2; 8 bases map to TRBD1. After removal of 4 bases from V and 8 bases from J, the junction contained 18 bases not matched to a gene. The CDR3 consists of 17 residues. CDR1 is LNHDA and CDR2 is SQIVND in the germline V gene (reference sequence). CDR3 DNA sequence: TGTGCCAGTAGTAGGCCTTCGACAGGGGCGAGAGGTGACGGCTACACCTTC. It specifies CASSRPSTGARGDGYTF.

The V and J genes are TRBV7-2 and TRBJ2-3; 8 bases agree with TRBD2. Trimming removed 3 bases from V and 10 bases from J; junction bases left unmatched: 15. CDR3 length equals 16 residues. Germline V gives CDR1 SGHTA, CDR2 FQGNSA. CDR3 DNA sequence: TGTGCCAGCAGCTTTAGCGGGGCGGACGGAGGGGTGGCGCAGTATTTT. This codes for CASSFSGADGGVAQYF.

The rearrangement joins TRBV11-2 to TRBJ1-6; D remains unclear. CDR1 and CDR2 from the germline V gene are SGHAT and FQNNGV. The CDR3 contains 15 residues. V lost 3 bases and J 7 bases, leaving 13 bases between the germline ends. The CDR3 is CASSFASGGNSPLHF. In DNA form, the CDR3 reads TGTGCCAGCAGCTTCGCGTCAGGAGGAAATTCACCCCTCCACTTT.

This clone was observed a single time. V gene TRBV11-3 combines with J gene TRBJ2-7, with 7 bases matching TRBD2. The germline CDR1 and CDR2 sequences are SGHNT and YENEEA. The CDR3 covers 15 residues. V dropped 0 bases and J dropped 0; count of bases not matched to a gene: 2. CDR3 residues: CASSLDRGSSYEQYF. CDR3 nucleotides: TGTGCCAGCAGCTTAGATCGCGGGAGCTCCTACGAGCAGTACTTC.

The rearrangement links TRBV11-3 to TRBJ2-5; D gene ambiguous. There are 13 residues in the CDR3. The germline gives CDR1 SGHNT, CDR2 YENEEA. V was clipped by 4 bases and J by 0 bases, with 6 bases between them. This chain's CDR3 is CASSSYYQETQYF. CDR3 nucleotide sequence: TGTGCCAGCAGCTCCTACTACCAAGAGACCCAGTACTTC.

The chain has TRBV6-5 and TRBJ2-2; D is undetermined. Trimming left V 6 bases short and J 7 bases short, with 9 bases between. Per the germline V gene, CDR1 is MNHEY and CDR2 is SVGAGI. The CDR3 length is 12 residues. This CDR3 is CASSTEIGELFF. CDR3 DNA: TGTGCCAGCAGCACAGAGATCGGGGAGCTGTTTTTT.

The chain joins TRBV28 to TRBJ2-7; the D gene is possibly TRBD1 (6 bases). The germline gives CDR1 MDHEN, CDR2 SYDVKM. Trimming took off 7 bases at V and 2 bases at J, with 18 bases between the two ends. This CDR3 has 15 amino acids. This CDR3 reads CASNGFDRTPYEQYF. CDR3 sequence (DNA): TGTGCCAGCAATGGGTTCGACAGGACGCCCTACGAGCAGTACTTC.

The chain uses TRBV5-1 and TRBJ2-1, with 8 bases aligning to TRBD2. The CDR3 loop spans 14 amino acids. CDR1 is SGHRS, CDR2 YFSETQ, per germline. Unmatched junction bases numbered 7, after V lost 6 bases and J lost 5 bases. This CDR3 reads CASTSGGLDNEQFF. For the CDR3, the DNA is TGCGCCAGCACCAGCGGGGGTCTCGACAATGAGCAGTTCTTC.

CDR3 sequence reads: CASSPGGTEAFF. Written as DNA, the CDR3 is TGTGCCAGCAGCCCGGGGGGGACTGAAGCTTTCTTT. V and J are TRBV7-9 and TRBJ1-1, with a tentative D call TRBD1 (5 bases). CDR1 and CDR2 from the germline V gene are SEHNR and FQNEAQ (reference sequence). The CDR3 covers 12 residues. The V end lost 5 bases, the J end lost 5 bases, and 9 bases lay between the germline ends.

This chain uses TRBV11-2 with TRBJ2-4, with 7 nucleotides matching TRBD2. CDR3 length: 15 residues. Germline V lookup: CDR1 SGHAT, CDR2 FQNNGV. V lost 5 bases and J lost 0; bases outside the gene matches: 4. For the CDR3, the DNA is TGTGCCAGCAGCGCCGCGGGGGAAGCCAAAAACATTCAGTACTTC. Its translation: CASSAAGEAKNIQYF. Based on the CDR3 plus reference TRBV11-2 and TRBJ2-4, the full variable domain is EAGVAQSPRYKIIEKRQSVAFWCNPISGHATLYWYQQILGQGPKLLIQFQNNGVVDDSQLPKDRFSAERLKGVDSTLKIQPAKLEDSAVYLCASSAAGEAKNIQYFGAGTRLSVL.

V and J are TRBV2 and TRBJ1-2; TRBD1 is a possible D gene (6 bases). The CDR3 loop spans 17 amino acids. Germline V gene sequence: CDR1 SNHLY, CDR2 FYNNEI. Between the trimmed V and J ends, which lost 0 bases and 7 bases, there was a span of 21 bases. The CDR3 spells CASSEARGGQPLGGYTF. Here the CDR3 DNA reads TGTGCCAGCAGTGAAGCGAGAGGGGGTCAGCCCCTGGGTGGCTACACCTTC. The complete variable domain, with remaining parts taken from reference TRBV2 and TRBJ1-2, reads EPEVTQTPSHQVTQMGQEVILRCVPISNHLYFYWYRQILGQKVEFLVSFYNNEISEKSEIFDDQFSVERPDGSNFTLKIRSTKLEDSAMYFCASSEARGGQPLGGYTFGSGTRLTVV.

The chain employs TRBV4-3 and TRBJ2-7; 9 bases match TRBD1. V shed 3 bases, J shed 2 bases, and the junction held 5 bases outside the gene matches. Germline assignment: CDR1 LGHNA and CDR2 YSLEER. The CDR3 contains 15 residues. The CDR3 bases are TGCGCCAGCAGCCAGACAGGGGGAGGCCCCTACGAGCAGTACTTC. Its protein is CASSQTGGGPYEQYF.

V is TRBV5-4 and J is TRBJ2-7; no definite D call. The V gene's germline CDR1 is SGHNT and CDR2 YYREEE (reference sequence). The CDR3 is 15 residues long. V dropped 2 bases and J dropped 0 bases, with 12 bases sitting between them. Written as DNA, the CDR3 is TGTGCCAGCAGCTTTGTTGCGGTTTCCTCCTACGAGCAGTACTTC. This encodes CASSFVAVSSYEQYF.

V and J are TRBV6-1 and TRBJ1-6; D is ambiguous. This CDR3 spans 13 amino acids. Germline CDR1 reads MNHNS; CDR2 reads SASEGT. Deletions cut 7 bases from V and 10 bases from J, with 14 bases between. CDR3: CASKAGLQSPLHF. The DNA of the CDR3 is TGTGCCAGCAAGGCGGGCCTGCAGTCACCCCTCCACTTT.